This entry is about one T cell receptor beta chain. This sample includes further DNA sequences coding for the same CDR3. Original data processing: Amplifying reference gene primers gave estimates of nucleated cell counts. Repertoires were generated with immunoSEQ multiplex PCR, while TCRdb's copy carries only in-frame clones and drops some. Clone size and V and J calls were adopted from that table, with D and trimming inferred from the DNA. The sample comprises approximately 280,000 clones, approximately 83% of which are singletons, and roughly 9.6% rests with the top ten. This sample stems from a study of blood T cell repertoires in COVID-19. Overall study: Sites in the United States, Italy and Spain provided acute and convalescent COVID-19 samples. T cells, B-cell-depleted T cells, or PBMCs provided the cDNA or gDNA that served as material.

The CDR3 consists of 13 residues. Germline values: CDR1 SGHNT, CDR2 YYREEE (reference sequence). Trimming cost V 4 bases and J 5 bases, with 9 bases left between them. The specimen sequenced was peripheral blood. The rearrangement uses TRBV5-4 and TRBJ2-2, with D tentatively TRBD1 (5 bases). This receptor was identified in a woman aged 70 to 79 with acute or convalescent COVID-19. The CDR3 region is CASSPRTTGELFF. DNA for the CDR3: TGTGCCAGCAGCCCACGGACAACCGGGGAGCTGTTTTTT.